This T cell receptor beta chain was profiled in a study of preoperative IRX-2 immunotherapy in early breast cancer. Germline CDR1 SGHNT, CDR2 YYREEE (reference sequence). The CDR3 loop spans 14 amino acids. The V gene lost 1 base and the J gene lost 3 bases, with 7 bases spanning the gap. Method: immunoSEQ multiplex PCR; TCRdb's copy keeps in-frame clones and lacks some. The sample has about 62,000 clones; approximately 94% are singletons. Treatment meaning: preoperative locoregional IRX-2 cytokine immunotherapy. This phase Ib study tested locoregional IRX-2 cytokine immunotherapy given before surgery.

The TCR sequence derives from a human donor with breast cancer. The chain carries TRBV5-4 and TRBJ2-2; no clear D. The specimen was obtained from a patient treated with IRX-2 immunotherapy. The CDR3, as DNA: TGTGCCAGCAGCTTGTCGTCAGACACCGGGGAGCTGTTTTTT. This translates into CASSLSSDTGELFF.